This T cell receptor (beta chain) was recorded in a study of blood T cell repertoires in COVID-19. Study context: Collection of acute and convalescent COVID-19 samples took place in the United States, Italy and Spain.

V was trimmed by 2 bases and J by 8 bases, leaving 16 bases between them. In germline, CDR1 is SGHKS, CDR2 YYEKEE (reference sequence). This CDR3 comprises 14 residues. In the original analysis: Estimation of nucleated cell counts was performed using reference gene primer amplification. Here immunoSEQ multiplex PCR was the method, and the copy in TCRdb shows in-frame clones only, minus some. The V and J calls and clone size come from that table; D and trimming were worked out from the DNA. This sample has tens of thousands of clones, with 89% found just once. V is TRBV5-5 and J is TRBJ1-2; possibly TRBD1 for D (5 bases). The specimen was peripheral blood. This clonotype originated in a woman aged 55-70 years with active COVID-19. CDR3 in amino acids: CASSLTQGFRGYTF. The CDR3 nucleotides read TGTGCCAGCAGCTTAACCCAGGGTTTTCGGGGCTACACCTTC.